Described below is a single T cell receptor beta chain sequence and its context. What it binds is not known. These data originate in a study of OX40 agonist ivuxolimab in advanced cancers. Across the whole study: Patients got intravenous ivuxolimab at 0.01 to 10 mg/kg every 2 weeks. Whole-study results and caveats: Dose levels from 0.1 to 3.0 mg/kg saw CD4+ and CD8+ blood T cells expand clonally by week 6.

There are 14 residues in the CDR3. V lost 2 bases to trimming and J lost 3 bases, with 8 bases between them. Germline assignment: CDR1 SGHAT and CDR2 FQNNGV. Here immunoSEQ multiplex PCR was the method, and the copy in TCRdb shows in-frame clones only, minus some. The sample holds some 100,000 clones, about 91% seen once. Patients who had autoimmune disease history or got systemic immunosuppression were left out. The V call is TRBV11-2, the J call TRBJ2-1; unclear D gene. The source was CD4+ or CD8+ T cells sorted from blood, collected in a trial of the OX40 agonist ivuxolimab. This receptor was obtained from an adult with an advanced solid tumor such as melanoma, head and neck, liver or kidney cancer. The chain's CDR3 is CASSLHKFYNEQFF. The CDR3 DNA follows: TGTGCCAGCAGCTTACACAAGTTCTACAATGAGCAGTTCTTC.